This paragraph covers one TCR beta chain sequence. Antigen: not known. In the original processing: As immunoSEQ supplied junction-only sequences (without quality scores), filtering differed. TCRdb's copy holds only in-frame clones and misses some; the assay was immunoSEQ multiplex PCR. That table supplies the V and J calls and clone size; D and trimming were determined from the DNA. The sample includes fewer than 150,000 clones, 55% to 80% of them seen just once. Unmatched junction bases numbered 2, after V lost 1 base and J lost 4 bases. This CDR3 region has 15 residues. Germline-derived CDR1 and CDR2 are SGHNT and YENEEA. This specimen comes from a study of shared clonotypes between healthy human individuals. Study background: The donors, a couple of women and a few men, were aged 18 to 49. Per donor, three plates held CD4 naive cells, three held CD4 memory, two held CD8 naive and one held CD8 memory. Study-wide results and limits: Four donors showed sharing of approximately 5% of naive CD4 clonotypes.

The V and J genes are TRBV11-3 and TRBJ2-2; 8 bases map to TRBD2. The specimen was memory CD8+ T cells sorted from blood. Subset in this sample: CD45RO+ cells pooled with CCR7-negative TemRA cells. The receptor's source is a woman aged 25 to 39 in good health. This chain's CDR3 is CASSLGGRRTGELFF. DNA of the CDR3: TGTGCCAGCAGCTTAGGCGGGAGGCGCACCGGGGAGCTGTTTTTT.